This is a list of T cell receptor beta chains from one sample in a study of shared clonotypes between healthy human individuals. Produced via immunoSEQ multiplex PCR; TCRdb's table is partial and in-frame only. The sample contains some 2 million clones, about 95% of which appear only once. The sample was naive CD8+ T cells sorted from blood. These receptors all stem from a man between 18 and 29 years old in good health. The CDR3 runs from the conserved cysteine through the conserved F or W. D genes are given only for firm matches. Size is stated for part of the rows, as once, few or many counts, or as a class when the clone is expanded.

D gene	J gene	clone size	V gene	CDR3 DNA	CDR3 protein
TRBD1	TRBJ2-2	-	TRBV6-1	TGTGCCAGCAGTGACGACAGGGGCCGGAACACCGGGGAGCTGTTTTTT	CASSDDRGRNTGELFF
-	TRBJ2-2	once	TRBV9	TGTGCCAGCGTCGGGACCTCTCCCGGGGAGCTGTTTTTT	CASVGTSPGELFF
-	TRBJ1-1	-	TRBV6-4	TGTGCCAGCAGTGACTCCACGGAGTGGGGGAACACTGAAGCTTTCTTT	CASSDSTEWGNTEAFF
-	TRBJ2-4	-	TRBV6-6	TGTGCCAGCAGTCTCGAATGGGCCAAAAACATTCAGTACTTC	CASSLEWAKNIQYF
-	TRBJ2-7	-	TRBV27	TGTGCCAGCAGTTTAGGCTGGACTTCGGAAGAGCAGTACTTC	CASSLGWTSEEQYF
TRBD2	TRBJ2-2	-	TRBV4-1	TGCGCCAGCAGCCATACTAGCGGGGGGCGGACCGGGGAGCTGTTTTTT	CASSHTSGGRTGELFF
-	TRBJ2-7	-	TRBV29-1	TGCAGCGTTGCGTCGGCCCCACACGAGCAGTACTTC	CSVASAPHEQYF
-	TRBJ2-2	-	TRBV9	TGTGCCAGCAGCACCAGCCTGGGGGGCCCCGGGGAGCTGTTTTTT	CASSTSLGGPGELFF
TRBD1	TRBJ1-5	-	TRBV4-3	TGCGCCAGCAGCCAAGATTGGAAGGGGGCGATGGGCAATCAGCCCCAGCATTTT	CASSQDWKGAMGNQPQHF
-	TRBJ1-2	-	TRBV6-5	TGTGCCAGCAGGTCCGGGACAAACTATGGCTACACCTTC	CASRSGTNYGYTF
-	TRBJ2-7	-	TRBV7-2	TGTGCCAGCAGCCCCTCATGGGGTTATTCCTACGAGCAGTACTTC	CASSPSWGYSYEQYF
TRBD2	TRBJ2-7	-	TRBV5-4	TGTGCCAGCAGCTATTCGACTAGCCGAACCTACGAGCAGTACTTC	CASSYSTSRTYEQYF
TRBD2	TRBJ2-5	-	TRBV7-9	TGTGCCAGCAGCCCTCCCGGACTAGCCGCCTGGGAGACCCAGTACTTC	CASSPPGLAAWETQYF
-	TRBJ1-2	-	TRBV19	TGTGCCAGTAGTATAACTAGCGATCCTAACTATGGCTACACCTTC	CASSITSDPNYGYTF
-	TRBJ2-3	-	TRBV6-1	TGTGCCAGCAGTGATTTGCGAAGGATTTGGGCAGATACGCAGTATTTT	CASSDLRRIWADTQYF
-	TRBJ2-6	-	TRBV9	TGTGCCAGCAGCGTAGTACCTGGGGCCAACGTCCTGACTTTC	CASSVVPGANVLTF
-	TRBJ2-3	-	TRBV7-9	TGTGCCAGCAGCTTTGGGAGGGGGCTGGTGAGTTTT	CASSFGRGLVSF
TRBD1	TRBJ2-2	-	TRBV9	TGTGCCAGCAGCGTTCTACAGGGGGCAGGGGAGCTGTTTTTT	CASSVLQGAGELFF
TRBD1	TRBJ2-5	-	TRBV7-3	TGTGCCAGCAGCTTACTGGGGACAGGGGCGGAGACCCAGTACTTC	CASSLLGTGAETQYF
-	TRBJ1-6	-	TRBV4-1	TGCGCCAGCAGCCAAGCGGGGGTTATGCCCCTCCACTTT	CASSQAGVMPLHF
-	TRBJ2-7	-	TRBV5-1	TGCGCCAGCAGCTATCAGGGGGGCTACGAGCAGTACTTC	CASSYQGGYEQYF
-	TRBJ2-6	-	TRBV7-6	TGTGCCAGCAGCTTATTGGCAGGGCCTGGGGCCAACGTCCTGACTTTC	CASSLLAGPGANVLTF
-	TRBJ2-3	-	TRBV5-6	TGTGCCAGCCTAGGGGAGAGCGATACGCAGTATTTT	CASLGESDTQYF
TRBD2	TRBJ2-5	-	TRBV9	TGTGCCAGCAGTTACGGACTAGCGGAAGAGACCCAGTACTTC	CASSYGLAEETQYF
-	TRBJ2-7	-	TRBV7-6	TGTGCCAGCAGCCCGTTGGTAGACCCCTCCTACGAGCAGTACTTC	CASSPLVDPSYEQYF
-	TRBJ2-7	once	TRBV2	TGTGCCAGCAGTGGAGAGGGACGGAGCTCCTACGAGCAGTACTTC	CASSGEGRSSYEQYF
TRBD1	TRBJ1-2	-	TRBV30	TGTGCCTGGAGTACTGGGACAGGGGACACTAGCGCCTTC	CAWSTGTGDTSAF
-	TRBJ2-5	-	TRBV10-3	TGTGCCATCAGTGAGCGGGCGGGACGAGAGACCCAGTACTTC	CAISERAGRETQYF
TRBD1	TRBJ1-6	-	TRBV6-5	TGTGCCAGCAGTTTAATAGACAGGGGGGATTCACCCCTCCACTTT	CASSLIDRGDSPLHF
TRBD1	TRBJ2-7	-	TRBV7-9	TGTGCCAGCAGCCCTGTCCCGGGACAGGGAATGGGTTCCTACGAGCAGTACTTC	CASSPVPGQGMGSYEQYF
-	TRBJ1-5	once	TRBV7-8	TGTGCCAGCAGCCCTCCAATCAGCAATCAGCCCCAGCATTTT	CASSPPISNQPQHF
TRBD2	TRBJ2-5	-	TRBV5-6	TGTGCCAGCAGCTTGTTAGGGACTATACAAGAGACCCAGTACTTC	CASSLLGTIQETQYF
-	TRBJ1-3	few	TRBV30	TGTGCCTGGAGCTCAGGCGTCTCTGGAAACACCATATATTTT	CAWSSGVSGNTIYF
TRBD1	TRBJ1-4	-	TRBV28	TGTGCCAGCAGTTTGCGGGACAGGGGGTGGGCTAATGAAAAACTGTTTTTT	CASSLRDRGWANEKLFF
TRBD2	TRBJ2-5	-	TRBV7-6	TGTGCCAGCAGCTCCCTAGCGGGAGGGCTTAAAGAGACCCAGTACTTC	CASSSLAGGLKETQYF
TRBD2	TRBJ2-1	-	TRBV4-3	TGCGCCAGCAGCCAAGATTGGCTAGCGGGGATCGGAAGCGCCTACAATGAGCAGTTCTTC	CASSQDWLAGIGSAYNEQFF
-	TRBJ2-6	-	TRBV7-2	TGTGCCAGCAGCTTGTTTTCTGGGGCCAACGTCCTGACTTTC	CASSLFSGANVLTF
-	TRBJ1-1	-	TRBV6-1	TGTGCCAGCAGTGCCCCCAGGGTTGTGAACACTGAAGCTTTCTTT	CASSAPRVVNTEAFF
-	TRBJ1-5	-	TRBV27	TGTGCCAGCAGTCCCGATCTGGGGGGTGGCAATCAGCCCCAGCATTTT	CASSPDLGGGNQPQHF
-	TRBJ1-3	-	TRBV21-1	TGTGCCAGCAGCAAGGTTTCCTACCTGTTTCCTACCGGAAACACCATATATTTT	CASSKVSYLFPTGNTIYF
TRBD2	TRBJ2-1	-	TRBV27	TGTGCCAGCAGTTTATCTTCCGGGGGGTCCTACAATGAGCAGTTCTTC	CASSLSSGGSYNEQFF
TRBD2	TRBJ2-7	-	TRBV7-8	TGTGCCAGCAGCACGGGACTAGTTTACGAGCAGTACTTC	CASSTGLVYEQYF
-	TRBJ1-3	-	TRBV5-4	TGTGCCAGCAGCCCTGACTCAGCCTCTGGAAACACCATATATTTT	CASSPDSASGNTIYF
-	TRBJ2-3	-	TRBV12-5	TGTGCTAGTGGTCCGTTACCCACAGATACGCAGTATTTT	CASGPLPTDTQYF
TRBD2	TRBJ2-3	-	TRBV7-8	TGTGCCAGCAGCTTAGTAGTAGCGGGAACTAGCACAGATACGCAGTATTTT	CASSLVVAGTSTDTQYF
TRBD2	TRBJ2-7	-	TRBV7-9	TGTGCCAGCAGCCCCCCCTCGGGAGAGCGGGACCCAGAGCAGTACTTC	CASSPPSGERDPEQYF
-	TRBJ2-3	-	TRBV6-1	TGTGCCAGCAGTGGAATCGATGGAGATACGCAGTATTTT	CASSGIDGDTQYF
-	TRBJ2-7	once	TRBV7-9	TGTACCAGCAGCTTACCAGGGGACGGGGTCTACGAGCAGTACTTC	CTSSLPGDGVYEQYF
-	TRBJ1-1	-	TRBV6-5	TGTGCCAGCAGTTACGGGATGGGTACTGAAGCTTTCTTT	CASSYGMGTEAFF
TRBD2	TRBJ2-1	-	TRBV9	TGTGCCAGCAGCGCCGAGGAGTGGGGACTAGCGGGCGATGAGCAGTTCTTC	CASSAEEWGLAGDEQFF